These 17 T cell receptor beta chains share one sample of origin, sequenced in a study of T-cell reconstitution after alpha-beta-depleted transplantation in children. The TCRbeta library incorporated unique molecular identifiers. TCRdb fed the PCR reads into MiXCR, producing one record per CDR3 protein. Of 600,000 or so distinct CDR3 sequences detected, under 25% appear once; the ten largest clones hold 12% to 15%. Sequenced material: PBMCs, mostly from graft donor cells, taken 360 days after TCRalphabeta/CD19-depleted stem cell transplant. Receptors originate from a boy under three years old who had a stem cell transplant for acute myeloid leukemia, so the T cells may come from the graft donor.

This clonotype was recorded at least ten times. V is TRBV12-3 or TRBV12-4 and J is TRBJ2-3; D may be TRBD2 (7 bases). The CDR3 has 16 amino acids. With 2 bases removed from V and 6 bases from J, the gap between germline ends came to 18 bases. CDR3 protein: CASSLFGGQERDTQYF. Written as DNA, the CDR3 is TGTGCCAGCAGTTTATTCGGGGGGCAAGAGCGGGATACGCAGTATTTT.

J is TRBJ1-1 and V is TRBV7-6; 8 bases fit TRBD1. Looked up from germline, CDR1 is SGHVS and CDR2 is FNYEAQ. This CDR3 has 13 amino acids. Trimming at V came to 4 bases and at J to 3 bases, leaving 1 base not matched to a gene. CDR3 sequence (DNA): TGTGCCAGCAGCTCACAGGGGGACACTGAAGCTTTCTTT. It translates to CASSSQGDTEAFF.

The chain recombines TRBV9 with TRBJ2-3; D is perhaps TRBD1 or TRBD2 (6 bases each). The CDR3 has 15 amino acids. V was trimmed by 4 bases and J by 2 bases, leaving 14 bases between them. Looked up from germline, CDR1 is SGDLS and CDR2 is YYNGEE. CDR3 nucleotide sequence: TGTGCCAGCAGCATAGGGGGGATGGTCACAGATACGCAGTATTTT. It encodes CASSIGGMVTDTQYF.

CDR3 sequence reads: CASLGDAYGYTF. CDR3 sequence (DNA): TGTGCCAGCCTGGGGGACGCCTATGGCTACACCTTC. The chain carries TRBV28 and TRBJ1-2, with D possibly matching TRBD1 (5 bases). The CDR3 covers 12 residues. Trimming pared 8 bases from V and 4 bases from J, leaving 11 bases between. CDR1 is MDHEN, CDR2 SYDVKM, per germline.

This clonotype was seen repeatedly, ten times or more. The chain employs TRBV2 and TRBJ1-2, with a weak D call TRBD1 (5 bases). V gave up 0 bases and J gave up 4 bases, with 9 bases separating them. The length of the CDR3 is 14 residues. Germline V CDR1 and CDR2: SNHLY, FYNNEI. The CDR3 loop is CASSEAWDPYGYTF. The CDR3 nucleotides are TGTGCCAGCAGTGAAGCGTGGGACCCCTATGGCTACACCTTC.

The rearrangement joins TRBV12-3 or TRBV12-4 to TRBJ1-6; 8 nucleotides match TRBD1. This CDR3 is 14 amino acids long. The ends lost 6 bases at V and 5 bases at J; junction bases unmatched: 3. CDR3 in DNA: TGTGCCAGCAGGGCAGGGGGCCATAATTCACCCCTCCACTTT. It yields the protein CASRAGGHNSPLHF.

Only a few counts were recorded for this clonotype. V is TRBV9 and J is TRBJ2-2; 8 bases align to TRBD2. The CDR3 totals 15 residues. Unmatched junction bases numbered 9, after V lost 4 bases and J lost 7 bases. CDR1 and CDR2 from the germline V gene are SGDLS and YYNGEE. The CDR3 region is CASSPRGDWGGELFF. The CDR3 coding sequence is TGTGCCAGCAGCCCGCGGGGGGATTGGGGCGGGGAGCTGTTTTTT.

The chain's CDR3 is CSAREVALPNYYTQYF. The CDR3 region has the DNA TGCAGTGCTAGAGAGGTAGCCCTGCCGAATTACTATACGCAGTATTTT. The chain employs TRBV20-1 and TRBJ2-3; no clear D gene. Trimming cost V 0 bases and J 7 bases, with 20 bases left between them. The CDR3 loop spans 16 amino acids. The germline gives CDR1 DFQATT, CDR2 SNEGSKA (reference sequence).

This chain joins TRBV2 and TRBJ2-3; D perhaps matches TRBD1 (5 bases). V was pared by 5 bases and J by 9 bases, with 24 bases between. The CDR3 has 16 residues. Looked up from germline, CDR1 is SNHLY and CDR2 is FYNNEI. In DNA form, the CDR3 reads TGTGCCAGCAGTTCAAGGGGTATAGGGGCCAGTGGGACGCAGTATTTT. It translates to CASSSRGIGASGTQYF.

This clonotype was seen repeatedly, ten times or more. The V gene is TRBV5-5, the J gene TRBJ2-2; 9 bases agree with TRBD1. CDR3 length: 15 amino acids. CDR1 is SGHKS, CDR2 YYEKEE, per germline (reference sequence). V lost 5 bases, J lost 5 bases, and 7 bases stayed unmatched. This chain's CDR3 is CASRSGTGLTGELFF. The DNA of the CDR3 is TGTGCCAGCAGATCCGGGACAGGGTTGACCGGGGAGCTGTTTTTT.

Only a few counts were recorded for this clonotype. The gene calls are TRBV5-6 and TRBJ1-2; a weak D match, TRBD1 (5 bases). The CDR3 length is 17 residues. CDR1 is SGHDT, CDR2 YYEEEE, per germline. The V end lost 4 bases, the J end lost 0 bases, and 19 bases lay between the germline ends. The CDR3 DNA reads as TGTGCCAGCAGCGGGGGAGAAGGGTCGGAAGCTAACTATGGCTACACCTTC. The encoded protein is CASSGGEGSEANYGYTF.

V is TRBV18 and J is TRBJ2-1, with 8 bases that match TRBD2. Germline V gives CDR1 KGHSH, CDR2 LQKENI. The CDR3 extends over 17 amino acids. V lost 2 bases, J lost 0 bases, and 6 bases stayed unmatched. CDR3 sequence reads: CASSPRGGGNSYNEQFF. CDR3 sequence (DNA): TGTGCCAGCTCACCAAGGGGCGGGGGGAACTCCTACAATGAGCAGTTCTTC.

Many counts were recorded for this clonotype. The V and J genes are TRBV20-1 and TRBJ1-2; weak D call: TRBD1 (6 bases). CDR3 size: 12 residues. Trimming cost V 6 bases and J 6 bases, with 14 bases left between them. The V gene's germline CDR1 is DFQATT and CDR2 SNEGSKA (reference sequence). The CDR3: CSAPGVSHGYTF. The DNA for the CDR3 is TGCAGTGCCCCAGGGGTGTCGCATGGCTACACCTTC.

This clonotype was counted a few times. The chain combines TRBV12-3 or TRBV12-4 with TRBJ1-2; possible D gene TRBD1, 5 bases. The V end was cut by 6 bases, the J end by 2 bases, with 13 bases between. CDR3 length: 14 residues. The CDR3 loop is CASRTGGTNYGYTF. The CDR3, as DNA: TGTGCCAGCAGGACCGGGGGTACGAACTATGGCTACACCTTC.

V usage is TRBV11-3 and J usage is TRBJ2-1; tentative D call: TRBD1 (6 bases). Trimming took 4 bases from V and 6 from J, leaving 13 bases between them. The CDR3 runs to 14 residues. CDR1 and CDR2 (germline): SGHNT, YENEEA. CDR3 loop: CASSSVRTANEQFF. The CDR3 DNA reads TGTGCCAGCAGCTCCGTCCGGACAGCCAATGAGCAGTTCTTC.

The table lists this clonotype with a few counts. The rearrangement joins TRBV12-3 or TRBV12-4 to TRBJ1-5; D unclear. The CDR3 is 13 amino acids. Trimming took 3 bases from V and 9 from J, leaving 12 bases between them. CDR3 DNA sequence: TGTGCCAGCAGTTTGAAGGTCCGAGGGCCCCAGCATTTT. Translating it yields CASSLKVRGPQHF.

The gene calls are TRBV28 and TRBJ2-6; TRBD1 matches at 7 bases. The CDR3 totals 17 residues. Per the germline V gene, CDR1 is MDHEN and CDR2 is SYDVKM. V was pared by 3 bases and J by 2 bases, with 7 bases of the junction left unmatched. The CDR3 loop is CASSFGTVSPGANVLTF. In DNA form, the CDR3 reads TGTGCCAGCAGTTTTGGGACAGTGAGCCCTGGGGCCAACGTCCTGACTTTC. Supplemented by reference TRBV28 and TRBJ2-6, the full variable domain reads DVKVTQSSRYLVKRTGEKVFLECVQDMDHENMFWYRQDPGLGLRLIYFSYDVKMKEKGDIPEGYSVSREKKERFSLILESASTNQTSMYLCASSFGTVSPGANVLTFGAGSRLTVL.